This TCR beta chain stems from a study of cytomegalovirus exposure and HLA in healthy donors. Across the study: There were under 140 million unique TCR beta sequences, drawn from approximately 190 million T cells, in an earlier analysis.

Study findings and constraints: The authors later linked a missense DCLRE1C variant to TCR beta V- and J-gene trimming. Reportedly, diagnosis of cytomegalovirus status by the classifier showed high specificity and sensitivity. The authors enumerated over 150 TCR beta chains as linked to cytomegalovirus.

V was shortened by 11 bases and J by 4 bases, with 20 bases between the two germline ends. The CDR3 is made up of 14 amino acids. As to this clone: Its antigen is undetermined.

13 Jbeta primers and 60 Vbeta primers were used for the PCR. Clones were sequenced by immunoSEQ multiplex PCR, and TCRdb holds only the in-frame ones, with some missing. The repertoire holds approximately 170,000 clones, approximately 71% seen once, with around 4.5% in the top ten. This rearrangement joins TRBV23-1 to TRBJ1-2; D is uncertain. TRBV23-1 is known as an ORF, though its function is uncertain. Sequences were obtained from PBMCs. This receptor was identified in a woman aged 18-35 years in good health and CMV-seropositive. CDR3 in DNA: TGCGCCCTCGTACGAGACCCGGGTATCTATGGCTACACCTTC. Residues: CALVRDPGIYGYTF.